The 8 T cell receptor beta chains reported below all come from one sample, sequenced in a study of Graves' ophthalmopathy and Graves' hyperthyroidism. RNA transcripts served as template for amplifying TCR beta CDR3 sequences. After a first-round RT-PCR with HTBI primers, a second-round multiplex PCR was run. One entry per CDR3 protein, called by TCRdb with MiXCR from the multiplex PCR reads. Of hundreds of thousands of distinct CDR3 sequences in the sample, over 20% were seen once. Sequencing used peripheral blood. Receptors were obtained from a woman aged 18-29 years with stable Graves' hyperthyroidism. Some clones in this sample may be carry-over from other donors' samples.

The table lists this clonotype with many counts. The chain uses TRBV2 and TRBJ2-5; tentative D call: TRBD1 (5 bases). The germline V gene encodes CDR1 SNHLY and CDR2 FYNNEI. This CDR3 is 14 amino acids long. Trimming removed 3 bases from V and 2 bases from J, with 10 bases in between. The CDR3 here is CASSEDTEQETQYF. In DNA, the CDR3 is TGTGCCAGCAGTGAGGACACGGAACAAGAGACCCAGTACTTC.

As to this clonotype: It may be a read error: a sequence one base away is much more abundant. V and J are TRBV9 and TRBJ1-1; TRBD1 might be the D (5 bases). CDR3 length equals 13 residues. Germline assignment: CDR1 SGDLS and CDR2 YYNGEE. CDR3 residues: CASSETWGTEACF. CDR3 nucleotides: TGTGCCAGCAGCGAGACTTGGGGCACTGAAGCTTGCTTT.

This clonotype was seen at least ten times. V and J are TRBV12-3 or TRBV12-4 and TRBJ1-2; 8 bases are a match to TRBD1. This CDR3 region has 14 residues. J gave up 7 bases and V 2 bases, and 6 bases lay outside the gene matches. CDR3 amino acids: CASSLTGQGRGYTF. The CDR3 nucleotides read TGTGCCAGCAGTTTAACAGGACAGGGACGTGGCTACACCTTC.

This clonotype has ten or more counts. The chain joins TRBV7-2 to TRBJ1-6; D call uncertain. The CDR3 spans 15 residues. Germline CDR1 reads SGHTA; CDR2 reads FQGNSA. The V end lost 5 bases, the J end lost 10 bases, and 18 bases lay between the germline ends. The CDR3 coding sequence is TGTGCCAGCAGCCCTAGCCTTCCCATTGGGTCACCCCTCCACTTT. Its translation: CASSPSLPIGSPLHF.

This clonotype was counted many times. The chain uses TRBV6-5 and TRBJ2-7, with a possible D match to TRBD1 (5 bases). The CDR3 runs to 15 residues. V lost 0 bases, J lost 4 bases, and 13 bases lay in between. Per germline, CDR1 MNHEY and CDR2 SVGAGI. CDR3 in amino acids: CASSYSMGQFYEQYF. CDR3 bases: TGTGCCAGCAGTTACTCGATGGGGCAGTTTTACGAGCAGTACTTC.

Many counts were recorded for this clonotype. The chain recombines TRBV11-1 with TRBJ1-2; the match to TRBD1 covers 9 bases. The V gene's germline CDR1 is SGHAT and CDR2 FQDESV (reference sequence). V was pared by 10 bases and J by 0 bases, with 15 bases of the junction left unmatched. This CDR3 region has 17 residues. CDR3 protein: CATDTLGTGKANYGYTF. As DNA, the CDR3 is TGTGCCACCGACACCTTGGGGACAGGGAAAGCTAACTATGGCTACACCTTC. Full variable domain (outside the CDR3, taken from reference TRBV11-1 and TRBJ1-2): EAEVAQSPRYKITEKSQAVAFWCDPISGHATLYWYRQILGQGPELLVQFQDESVVDDSQLPKDRFSAERLKGVDSTLKIQPAELGDSAMYLCATDTLGTGKANYGYTFGSGTRLTVV.

This clonotype came up many times. J is TRBJ2-7 and V is TRBV18; D is uncertain. Germline V gene data show CDR1 as KGHSH and CDR2 as LQKENI. The V end was cut by 5 bases, the J end by 7 bases, with 12 bases between. CDR3 length equals 12 residues. The CDR3 nucleotides read TGTGCCAGCTCAACGGACGCATGGGAGCAGTACTTC. Its protein is CASSTDAWEQYF.

This clonotype was recorded at least ten times. Written as DNA, the CDR3 is TGCAGCGTTCTCCGGGACAGTGCTAACTATGGCTACACCTTC. This translates into CSVLRDSANYGYTF. V usage is TRBV29-1 and J usage is TRBJ1-2, with 7 bases fitting TRBD1. V shed 5 bases, J shed 0 bases, and the junction held 6 bases outside the gene matches. The CDR3 totals 14 residues. Per germline, CDR1 SQVTM and CDR2 ANQGSEA.